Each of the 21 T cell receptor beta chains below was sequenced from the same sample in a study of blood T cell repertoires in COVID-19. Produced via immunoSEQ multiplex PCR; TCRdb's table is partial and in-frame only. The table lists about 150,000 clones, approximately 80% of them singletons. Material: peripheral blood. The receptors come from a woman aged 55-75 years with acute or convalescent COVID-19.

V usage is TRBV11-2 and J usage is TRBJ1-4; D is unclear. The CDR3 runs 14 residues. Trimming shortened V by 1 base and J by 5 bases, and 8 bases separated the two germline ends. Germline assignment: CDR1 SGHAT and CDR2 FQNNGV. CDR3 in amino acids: CASSLAGRNEKLFF. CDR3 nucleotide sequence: TGTGCCAGCAGCTTAGCCGGGAGGAATGAAAAACTGTTTTTT.

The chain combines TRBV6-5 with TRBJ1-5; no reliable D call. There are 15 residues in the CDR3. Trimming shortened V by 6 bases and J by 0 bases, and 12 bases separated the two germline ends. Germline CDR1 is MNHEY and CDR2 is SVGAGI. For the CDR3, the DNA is TGTGCCAGCAGCCCAGATGCTTATAGCAATCAGCCCCAGCATTTT. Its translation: CASSPDAYSNQPQHF.

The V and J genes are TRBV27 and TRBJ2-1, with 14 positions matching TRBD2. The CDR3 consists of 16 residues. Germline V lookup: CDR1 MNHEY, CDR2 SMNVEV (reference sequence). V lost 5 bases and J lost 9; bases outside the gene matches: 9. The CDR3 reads CASSLGLAGGIGEQFF. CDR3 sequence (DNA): TGTGCCAGCAGTCTAGGACTAGCGGGGGGAATCGGTGAGCAGTTCTTC.

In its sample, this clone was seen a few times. CDR3 coding DNA: TGTGCCAGCAGGATACAGGGGCAGGAGACCCAGTACTTC. It yields the protein CASRIQGQETQYF. This chain links TRBV12-3 or TRBV12-4 with TRBJ2-5; 7 nucleotides align to TRBD1. CDR3 length: 13 amino acids. V was pared by 6 bases and J by 5 bases, with 6 bases of the junction left unmatched.

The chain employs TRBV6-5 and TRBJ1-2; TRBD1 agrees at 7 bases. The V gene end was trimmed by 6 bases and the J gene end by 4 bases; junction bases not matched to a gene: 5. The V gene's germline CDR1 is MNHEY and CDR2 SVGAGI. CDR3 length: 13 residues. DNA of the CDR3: TGTGCCAGCAGATCCACAGGGGCCTATGGCTACACCTTC. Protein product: CASRSTGAYGYTF.

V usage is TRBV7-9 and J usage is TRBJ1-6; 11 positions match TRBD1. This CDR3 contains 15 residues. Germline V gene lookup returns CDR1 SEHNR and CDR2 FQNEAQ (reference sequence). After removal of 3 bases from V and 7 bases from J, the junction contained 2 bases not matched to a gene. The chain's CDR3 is CASSFGQGANSPLHF. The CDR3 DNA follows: TGTGCCAGCAGCTTTGGACAGGGGGCCAATTCACCCCTCCACTTT.

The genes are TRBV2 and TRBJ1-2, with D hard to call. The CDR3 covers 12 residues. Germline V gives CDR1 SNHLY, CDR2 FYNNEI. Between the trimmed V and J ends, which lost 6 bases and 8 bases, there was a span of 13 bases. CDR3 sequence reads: CASRRTINGYTF. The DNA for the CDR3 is TGTGCCAGCAGGAGGACTATTAACGGCTACACCTTC.

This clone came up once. Here the CDR3 DNA reads TGCGCCAGCAGTCACAGGGGAGACTATGGCTACACCTTC. Residues: CASSHRGDYGYTF. This chain connects TRBV4-1 to TRBJ1-2, with 7 bases matching TRBD1. The V gene's germline CDR1 is MGHRA and CDR2 YSYEKL. J lost 3 bases, V lost 6 bases, and 4 bases had no gene match. This CDR3 is 13 amino acids long.

The CDR3 bases are TGTGCCAGCAGCGTGAATGGCGGGGAAACGACCGGGGAGCTGTTTTTT. Encoded protein: CASSVNGGETTGELFF. The chain uses TRBV7-9 and TRBJ2-2, with D perhaps TRBD2 (6 bases). There are 16 residues in the CDR3. Germline V gene sequence: CDR1 SEHNR, CDR2 FQNEAQ (reference sequence). Trimming cost V 5 bases and J 5 bases, with 18 bases left between them.

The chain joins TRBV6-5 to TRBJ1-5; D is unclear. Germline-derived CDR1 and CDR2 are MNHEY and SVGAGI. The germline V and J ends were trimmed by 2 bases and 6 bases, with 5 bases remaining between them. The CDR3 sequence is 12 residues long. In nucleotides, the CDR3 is TGTGCCAGCAGTTACGAGGGTCAGCCCCAGCATTTT. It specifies CASSYEGQPQHF.

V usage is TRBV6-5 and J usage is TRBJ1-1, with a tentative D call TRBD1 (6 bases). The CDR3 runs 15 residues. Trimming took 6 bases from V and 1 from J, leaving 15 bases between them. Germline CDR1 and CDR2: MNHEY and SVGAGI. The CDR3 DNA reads TGTGCCAGCAGGATCGACAGGTCCTCGAACACTGAAGCTTTCTTT. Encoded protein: CASRIDRSSNTEAFF.

The CDR3 sequence: CASSLRGPTGDTQYF. In nucleotides, the CDR3 is TGTGCCAGCAGCTTAAGGGGCCCGACCGGCGATACGCAGTATTTT. V is TRBV7-2 and J is TRBJ2-3; tentatively, D is TRBD1 (5 bases). V was clipped by 2 bases and J by 6 bases, with 15 bases between them. Germline lookup yields CDR1 SGHTA and CDR2 FQGNSA. The CDR3 sequence is 15 residues long.

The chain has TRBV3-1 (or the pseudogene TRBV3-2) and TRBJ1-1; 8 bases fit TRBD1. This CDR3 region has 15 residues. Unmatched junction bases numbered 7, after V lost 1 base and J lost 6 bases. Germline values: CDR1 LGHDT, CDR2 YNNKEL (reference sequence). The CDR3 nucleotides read TGTGCCAGCAGCCAAGGATGGACAGGGCAGGCTGAAGCTTTCTTT. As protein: CASSQGWTGQAEAFF.

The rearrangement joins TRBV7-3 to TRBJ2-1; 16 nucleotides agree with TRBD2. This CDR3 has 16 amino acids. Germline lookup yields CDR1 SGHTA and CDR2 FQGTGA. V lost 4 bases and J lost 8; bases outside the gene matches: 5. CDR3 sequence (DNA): TGTGCCAGCAGCTCCGGGACTAGCGGGGGGGCCTATGAGCAGTTCTTC. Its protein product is CASSSGTSGGAYEQFF.

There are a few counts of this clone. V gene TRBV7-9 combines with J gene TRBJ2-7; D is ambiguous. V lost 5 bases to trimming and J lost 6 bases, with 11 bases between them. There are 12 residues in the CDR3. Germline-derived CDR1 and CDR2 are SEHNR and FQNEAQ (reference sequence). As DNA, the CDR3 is TGTGCCAGCAGCCAGTACCGTGGCGAGCAGTACTTC. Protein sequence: CASSQYRGEQYF. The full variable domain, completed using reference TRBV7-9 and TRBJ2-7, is DTGVSQNPRHKITKRGQNVTFRCDPISEHNRLYWYRQTLGQGPEFLTYFQNEAQLEKSRLLSDRFSAERPKGSFSTLEIQRTEQGDSAMYLCASSQYRGEQYFGPGTRLTVT.

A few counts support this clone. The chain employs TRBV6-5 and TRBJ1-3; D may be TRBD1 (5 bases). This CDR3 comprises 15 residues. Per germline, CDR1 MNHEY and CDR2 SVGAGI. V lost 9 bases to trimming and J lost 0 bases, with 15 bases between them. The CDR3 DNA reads TGTGCCAGTCGCACCAAGGACAACTCTGGAAACACCATATATTTT. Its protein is CASRTKDNSGNTIYF.

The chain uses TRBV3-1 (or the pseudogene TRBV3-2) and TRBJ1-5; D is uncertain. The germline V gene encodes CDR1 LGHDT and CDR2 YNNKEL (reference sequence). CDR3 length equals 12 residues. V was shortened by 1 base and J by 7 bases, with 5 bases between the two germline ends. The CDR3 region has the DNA TGTGCCAGCAGCCAAGGGAGGCAGCCCCAGCATTTT. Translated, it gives CASSQGRQPQHF.

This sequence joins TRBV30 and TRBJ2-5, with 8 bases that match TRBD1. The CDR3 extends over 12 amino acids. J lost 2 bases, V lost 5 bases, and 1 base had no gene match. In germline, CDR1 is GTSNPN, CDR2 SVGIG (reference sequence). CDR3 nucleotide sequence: TGTGCCTGGGGGACAGGACAAGAGACCCAGTACTTC. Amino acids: CAWGTGQETQYF.

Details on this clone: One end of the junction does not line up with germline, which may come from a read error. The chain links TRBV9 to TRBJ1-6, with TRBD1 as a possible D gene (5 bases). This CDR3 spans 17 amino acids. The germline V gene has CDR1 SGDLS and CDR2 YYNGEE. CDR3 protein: CARSGGEGKPYNSPLHF. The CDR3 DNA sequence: TGTGCCCGCAGCGGGGGGGAGGGGAAGCCCTATAATTCACCCCTCCACTTT.

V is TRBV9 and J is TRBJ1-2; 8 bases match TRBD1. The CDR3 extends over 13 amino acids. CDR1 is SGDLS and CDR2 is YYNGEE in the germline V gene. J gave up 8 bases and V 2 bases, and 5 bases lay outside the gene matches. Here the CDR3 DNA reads TGTGCCAGCAGCGTGACAGGGGTACAGGGCTACACCTTC. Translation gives CASSVTGVQGYTF.

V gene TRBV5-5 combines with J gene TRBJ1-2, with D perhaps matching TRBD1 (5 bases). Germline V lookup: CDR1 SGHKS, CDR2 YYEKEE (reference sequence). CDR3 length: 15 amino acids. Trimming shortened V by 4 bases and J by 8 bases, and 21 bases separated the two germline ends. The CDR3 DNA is TGTGCCAGCAGCCCTTCCCCATGGGGGGTCGAGGGCTACACCTTC. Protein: CASSPSPWGVEGYTF.